What follows are 18 T cell receptor beta chains derived from one specimen sequenced in a study of cytomegalovirus exposure and HLA in healthy donors. PCR involved 60 Vbeta and 13 Jbeta primers. The repertoire was sequenced with immunoSEQ multiplex PCR; TCRdb's copy has only in-frame clones and lacks some. Of hundreds of thousands of clones in the sample, 85% to 90% are singletons; the top ten hold less than 1.2%. Sequencing was performed on PBMCs. Every receptor here comes from a woman aged 18-29 years in good health and CMV-seronegative.

This sequence joins TRBV7-2 and TRBJ2-3; TRBD2 agrees at 7 bases. The V segment lost 3 bases and the J segment 11 bases; nucleotides outside the gene matches: 14. Germline V CDR1 and CDR2: SGHTA, FQGNSA. The CDR3 extends over 15 amino acids. In DNA, the CDR3 is TGTGCCAGCAGCTTGGGGCGGGGGACCCGTGAAAAGCAGTATTTT. Its protein is CASSLGRGTREKQYF.

The chain uses TRBV27 and TRBJ1-1; TRBD1 is a possible D gene (5 bases). Germline-derived CDR1 and CDR2 are MNHEY and SMNVEV (reference sequence). V lost 3 bases to trimming and J lost 2 bases, with 16 bases between them. This CDR3 comprises 16 residues. CDR3 residues: CASSFLQVRQNTEAFF. The CDR3 DNA is TGTGCCAGCAGTTTCCTACAGGTGCGGCAAAACACTGAAGCTTTCTTT.

V gene TRBV19 combines with J gene TRBJ1-5; the D is unclear. Germline loops: CDR1 LNHDA, CDR2 SQIVND (reference sequence). Trimming cost V 8 bases and J 3 bases, with 11 bases left between them. The CDR3 sequence is 13 residues long. CDR3 protein: CASCKELNQPQHF. The CDR3, as DNA: TGTGCCAGTTGTAAGGAGCTCAATCAGCCCCAGCATTTT.

The rearrangement links TRBV7-2 to TRBJ2-7, with TRBD2 matching over 9 bases. Looked up from germline, CDR1 is SGHTA and CDR2 is FQGNSA. J was trimmed by 7 bases and V by 5 bases; bases with no gene match: 18. The CDR3 loop spans 17 amino acids. The CDR3 DNA reads as TGTGCCAGCAGCCAAAAGGGGTCGCGCCTAGCGGGATGGGAGCAGTACTTC. Translated, it gives CASSQKGSRLAGWEQYF.

This chain uses TRBV2 with TRBJ1-1; D is ambiguous. The V gene lost 10 bases and the J gene lost 0 bases, with 18 bases spanning the gap. CDR1 is SNHLY, CDR2 FYNNEI, per germline. This CDR3 is 15 amino acids long. CDR3: CATTPERTVNTEAFF. DNA of the CDR3: TGTGCCACCACACCAGAACGAACAGTGAACACTGAAGCTTTCTTT. The full variable domain, with the rest looked up from reference TRBV2 and TRBJ1-1, is EPEVTQTPSHQVTQMGQEVILRCVPISNHLYFYWYRQILGQKVEFLVSFYNNEISEKSEIFDDQFSVERPDGSNFTLKIRSTKLEDSAMYFCATTPERTVNTEAFFGQGTRLTVV.

The rearrangement links TRBV27 to TRBJ2-7; 7 bases fit TRBD1. Germline V gene lookup returns CDR1 MNHEY and CDR2 SMNVEV (reference sequence). J gave up 2 bases and V 4 bases, and 5 bases lay outside the gene matches. The CDR3 runs to 14 residues. The CDR3 nucleotides read TGTGCCAGCAGTTCGACCGACAGGGCCTACGAGCAGTACTTC. It yields the protein CASSSTDRAYEQYF.

J is TRBJ1-2 and V is TRBV7-2; a weak D match, TRBD1 (6 bases). The germline V gene encodes CDR1 SGHTA and CDR2 FQGNSA. The CDR3 extends over 16 amino acids. Trimming left V 6 bases short and J 0 bases short, with 17 bases between. The CDR3 coding sequence is TGTGCCAGCAGACTCCGGGGGGGCGAAGCTAACTATGGCTACACCTTC. It codes for CASRLRGGEANYGYTF.

The chain is built from TRBV7-9 and TRBJ2-5; 11 bases match TRBD2. V shed 5 bases, J shed 4 bases, and the junction held 3 bases outside the gene matches. There are 14 residues in the CDR3. Germline loops: CDR1 SEHNR, CDR2 FQNEAQ (reference sequence). CDR3 DNA sequence: TGTGCCAGCAGCAATAGCGGGAGGGGAGAGACCCAGTACTTC. Amino acid sequence: CASSNSGRGETQYF.

This chain's CDR3 is CATQVTGDEKLFF. For the CDR3, the DNA is TGTGCCACACAAGTGACAGGGGATGAAAAACTGTTTTTT. The gene calls are TRBV28 and TRBJ1-4; TRBD1 agrees at 8 bases. The CDR3 loop spans 13 amino acids. CDR1 MDHEN and CDR2 SYDVKM come from the germline V gene. After removal of 10 bases from V and 6 bases from J, the junction contained 7 bases not matched to a gene.

A remark on this clone: The junction departs from germline at one end; a sequencing error may be responsible. The chain's CDR3 is CTSSFGTSRYEQFF. The CDR3 coding sequence is TGTACCAGCAGCTTCGGGACTAGTCGATATGAGCAGTTCTTC. The chain employs TRBV5-6 and TRBJ2-1, with 8 bases lining up with TRBD2. This CDR3 has 14 residues. Germline V gene data show CDR1 as SGHDT and CDR2 as YYEEEE.

This clone was seen more than once but under ten times. The V call is TRBV7-2, the J call TRBJ2-7, with D uncertain. This CDR3 region has 13 residues. V lost 2 bases and J lost 4, with 9 bases in between. Germline V gene lookup returns CDR1 SGHTA and CDR2 FQGNSA. The CDR3 nucleotides read TGTGCCAGCAGCTTAATGTTGGAGTACGAGCAGTACTTC. Protein: CASSLMLEYEQYF.

The chain is built from TRBV4-1 and TRBJ1-4; the D is unclear. CDR3 length: 17 amino acids. Trimming left V 3 bases short and J 0 bases short, with 14 bases between. CDR1 is MGHRA, CDR2 YSYEKL, per germline. The CDR3 nucleotides are TGCGCCAGCAGCCAGGGGAGGGTGTTTGCAACTAATGAAAAACTGTTTTTT. It encodes CASSQGRVFATNEKLFF.

V usage is TRBV4-1 and J usage is TRBJ2-5; 11 nucleotides align to TRBD2. The germline CDR1 and CDR2 sequences are MGHRA and YSYEKL. Trimming removed 0 bases from V and 4 bases from J; junction bases left unmatched: 7. CDR3 size: 17 residues. CDR3 amino acids: CASSQEGSGREGETQYF. In DNA form, the CDR3 reads TGCGCCAGCAGCCAAGAGGGTAGCGGGAGGGAGGGAGAGACCCAGTACTTC.

This rearrangement joins TRBV27 to TRBJ2-2, with D possibly matching TRBD2 (5 bases). This CDR3 has 14 amino acids. Germline-derived CDR1 and CDR2 are MNHEY and SMNVEV (reference sequence). Trimming took off 3 bases at V and 5 bases at J, with 10 bases between the two ends. DNA of the CDR3: TGTGCCAGCAGTTTTGTGGGCGGGACCGGGGAGCTGTTTTTT. Translation: CASSFVGGTGELFF.

This clone was seen once. V and J are TRBV11-2 and TRBJ1-2; D perhaps matches TRBD1 (6 bases). Trimming shortened V by 6 bases and J by 5 bases, and 13 bases separated the two germline ends. Germline values: CDR1 SGHAT, CDR2 FQNNGV. The CDR3 has 13 amino acids. CDR3 residues: CASRPGVGYGYTF. Written as DNA, the CDR3 is TGTGCCAGCAGGCCAGGGGTTGGGTATGGCTACACCTTC.

The rearrangement joins TRBV11-2 to TRBJ2-7; 7 nucleotides agree with TRBD1. V shed 7 bases and J 6 bases; nucleotides not matched to a gene: 9. CDR1 SGHAT and CDR2 FQNNGV come from the germline V gene. The CDR3 length is 13 residues. The CDR3 DNA sequence: TGTGCCAGCAACATCCTCACAGGGGCCGAGCAGTACTTC. This sequence encodes CASNILTGAEQYF. Based on the CDR3 plus reference TRBV11-2 and TRBJ2-7, the full variable domain is EAGVAQSPRYKIIEKRQSVAFWCNPISGHATLYWYQQILGQGPKLLIQFQNNGVVDDSQLPKDRFSAERLKGVDSTLKIQPAKLEDSAVYLCASNILTGAEQYFGPGTRLTVT.

The chain combines TRBV7-2 with TRBJ2-7; 12 bases are a match to TRBD2. Germline loops: CDR1 SGHTA, CDR2 FQGNSA. Unmatched junction bases numbered 2, after V lost 4 bases and J lost 7 bases. The CDR3 is made up of 13 amino acids. As DNA, the CDR3 is TGTGCCAGCAGCTATGGGACTAGCGGGGAGCAGTACTTC. This sequence encodes CASSYGTSGEQYF.

V and J are TRBV5-4 and TRBJ2-5; tentative D call: TRBD2 (6 bases). V was shortened by 1 base and J by 5 bases, with 9 bases between the two germline ends. Germline CDR1 reads SGHNT; CDR2 reads YYREEE (reference sequence). The CDR3 is 13 amino acids. CDR3 region: CASSLKGGETQYF. The CDR3 DNA is TGTGCCAGCAGCTTGAAAGGAGGGGAGACCCAGTACTTC.